These T cell receptor beta chains were read from a single sample in a study of Tregs in tolerant kidney transplant recipients. TCRdb's table, derived via immunoSEQ multiplex PCR, lists solely in-frame clones and lacks some. The table includes some 100,000 clones, about 90% detected once. Sample: CD4+ T cells from blood. These receptors all stem from a human donor in good health. Each CDR3 is given with its conserved first and last residue. D genes are given only for firm matches. Clone size is shown for a subset of rows, as once, few, many or a class of expanded clone.

clone_size: NA; d_call: TRBD1; j_call: TRBJ1-4; v_call: TRBV18; cdr3_aa: CASSPPGTGTTNEKLFF; cdr3_nt: TGTGCCAGCTCACCGCCCGGGACAGGGACAACTAATGAAAAACTGTTTTTT
clone_size: NA; d_call: NA; j_call: TRBJ2-1; v_call: TRBV20-1; cdr3_aa: CSASGGSNGFF; cdr3_nt: TGCAGTGCTAGTGGTGGGAGCAATGGGTTCTTC
clone_size: NA; d_call: NA; j_call: TRBJ1-1; v_call: TRBV5-1; cdr3_aa: CASSLLGYTEAFF; cdr3_nt: TGCGCCAGCAGCTTACTAGGTTACACTGAAGCTTTCTTT
clone_size: NA; d_call: NA; j_call: TRBJ1-2; v_call: TRBV27; cdr3_aa: CASRVTAIGTYGYTF; cdr3_nt: TGTGCCAGCAGAGTTACGGCGATTGGGACCTATGGCTACACCTTC
clone_size: NA; d_call: TRBD2; j_call: TRBJ2-3; v_call: TRBV18; cdr3_aa: CTSSPTSGSGDTQYF; cdr3_nt: TGTACCAGCTCACCAACTAGCGGGAGTGGAGATACGCAGTATTTT
clone_size: NA; d_call: NA; j_call: TRBJ2-3; v_call: TRBV4-2; cdr3_aa: CASSQDGGYTDTQYF; cdr3_nt: TGTGCCAGCAGCCAAGATGGAGGCTACACAGATACGCAGTATTTT
clone_size: NA; d_call: NA; j_call: TRBJ2-7; v_call: TRBV23-1; cdr3_aa: CASERSGRTYEQYF; cdr3_nt: TGCGCCAGCGAGCGCTCGGGACGGACCTACGAGCAGTACTTC
clone_size: NA; d_call: NA; j_call: TRBJ1-1; v_call: TRBV6-1; cdr3_aa: CASSVGGWGTEAFF; cdr3_nt: TGTGCCAGCAGCGTAGGTGGATGGGGCACTGAAGCTTTCTTT
clone_size: once; d_call: NA; j_call: TRBJ1-5; v_call: TRBV7-9; cdr3_aa: CASSLQQNQPQHF; cdr3_nt: TGTGCCAGCAGCTTACAGCAAAATCAGCCCCAGCATTTT
clone_size: NA; d_call: NA; j_call: TRBJ1-3; v_call: TRBV7-9; cdr3_aa: CASSRDGNTIYF; cdr3_nt: TGTGCCAGCAGCCGAGATGGAAACACCATATATTTT
clone_size: NA; d_call: NA; j_call: TRBJ2-1; v_call: TRBV18; cdr3_aa: CASSPQGFRGSINEQFF; cdr3_nt: TGTGCCAGCTCCCCCCAAGGTTTCAGGGGATCAATCAATGAGCAGTTCTTC
clone_size: NA; d_call: TRBD2; j_call: TRBJ2-3; v_call: TRBV5-1; cdr3_aa: CASSLTSGTPITQYF; cdr3_nt: TGCGCCAGCAGCTTGACTAGCGGGACCCCAATTACGCAGTATTTT
clone_size: NA; d_call: TRBD1; j_call: TRBJ1-1; v_call: TRBV6-5; cdr3_aa: CASSYSTGRGTEAFF; cdr3_nt: TGTGCCAGCAGTTACTCGACAGGGCGAGGCACTGAAGCTTTCTTT
clone_size: NA; d_call: NA; j_call: TRBJ2-7; v_call: TRBV21-1; cdr3_aa: CASSNDATSYEQYF; cdr3_nt: TGTGCCAGCAGCAATGACGCGACTTCCTACGAGCAGTACTTC
clone_size: NA; d_call: TRBD2; j_call: TRBJ2-1; v_call: TRBV19; cdr3_aa: CASSLLAGWQGYNEQFF; cdr3_nt: TGTGCCAGTAGTCTTCTAGCGGGATGGCAGGGCTACAATGAGCAGTTCTTC
clone_size: NA; d_call: NA; j_call: TRBJ1-2; v_call: TRBV6-1; cdr3_aa: CASSPTGIGGYTF; cdr3_nt: TGTGCCAGCAGCCCAACAGGAATCGGCGGCTACACCTTC
clone_size: NA; d_call: NA; j_call: TRBJ2-7; v_call: TRBV4-2; cdr3_aa: CASRKGRDEQYF; cdr3_nt: TGTGCCAGCCGCAAGGGACGCGACGAGCAGTACTTC
clone_size: NA; d_call: NA; j_call: TRBJ2-3; v_call: TRBV5-1; cdr3_aa: CASSLADSGLTDTQYF; cdr3_nt: TGCGCCAGCAGCTTGGCCGACTCCGGTCTCACAGATACGCAGTATTTT
clone_size: NA; d_call: NA; j_call: TRBJ1-6; v_call: TRBV5-1; cdr3_aa: CASSLGRRPVEHSPLHF; cdr3_nt: TGCGCCAGCAGCTTGGGACGAAGACCAGTAGAGCATTCACCCCTCCACTTT
clone_size: NA; d_call: TRBD1; j_call: TRBJ1-1; v_call: TRBV18; cdr3_aa: CASSLTGGQTEAFF; cdr3_nt: TGTGCCAGCTCACTAACAGGGGGTCAAACTGAAGCTTTCTTT
clone_size: NA; d_call: NA; j_call: TRBJ1-4; v_call: TRBV30; cdr3_aa: CAWSRQGNEKLFF; cdr3_nt: TGTGCCTGGAGTCGGCAGGGGAACGAAAAACTGTTTTTT
clone_size: NA; d_call: NA; j_call: TRBJ2-2; v_call: TRBV5-8; cdr3_aa: CANPRDFRRTGELFF; cdr3_nt: TGTGCCAACCCTCGGGACTTCAGACGAACCGGGGAGCTGTTTTTT